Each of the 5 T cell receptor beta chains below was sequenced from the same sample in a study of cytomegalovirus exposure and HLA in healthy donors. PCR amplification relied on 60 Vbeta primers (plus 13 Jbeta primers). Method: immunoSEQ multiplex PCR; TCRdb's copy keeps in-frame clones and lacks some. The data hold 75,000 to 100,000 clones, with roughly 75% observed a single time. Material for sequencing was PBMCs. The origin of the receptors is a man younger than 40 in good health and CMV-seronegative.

The CDR3 sequence is CAWSRGQKIYEQYF. DNA of the CDR3: TGTGCCTGGAGTAGGGGACAGAAGATCTACGAGCAGTACTTC. The rearrangement joins TRBV30 to TRBJ2-7; 7 nucleotides agree with TRBD1. CDR1 and CDR2 (germline): GTSNPN, SVGIG (reference sequence). V dropped 2 bases and J dropped 3; count of bases not matched to a gene: 7. CDR3 length: 14 amino acids. The full variable domain, with the rest looked up from reference TRBV30 and TRBJ2-7, is SQTIHQWPATLVQPVGSPLSLECTVEGTSNPNLYWYRQAAGRGLQLLFYSVGIGQISSEVPQNLSASRPQDRQFILSSKKLLLSDSGFYLCAWSRGQKIYEQYFGPGTRLTVT.

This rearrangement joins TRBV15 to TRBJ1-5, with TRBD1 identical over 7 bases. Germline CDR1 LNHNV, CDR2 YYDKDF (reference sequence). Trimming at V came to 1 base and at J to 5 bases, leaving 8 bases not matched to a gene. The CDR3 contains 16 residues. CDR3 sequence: CATSRVHRGRDQPQHF. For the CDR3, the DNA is TGTGCCACCAGCAGAGTACACAGGGGTAGAGATCAGCCCCAGCATTTT. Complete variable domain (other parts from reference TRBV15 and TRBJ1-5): DAMVIQNPRYQVTQFGKPVTLSCSQTLNHNVMYWYQQKSSQAPKLLFHYYDKDFNNEADTPDNFQSRRPNTSFCFLDIRSPGLGDTAMYLCATSRVHRGRDQPQHFGDGTRLSIL.

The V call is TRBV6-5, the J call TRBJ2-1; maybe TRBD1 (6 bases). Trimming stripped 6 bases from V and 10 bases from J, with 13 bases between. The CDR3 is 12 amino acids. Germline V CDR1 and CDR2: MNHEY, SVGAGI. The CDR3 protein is CASSRGQTEQFF. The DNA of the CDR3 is TGTGCCAGCAGCAGGGGACAAACCGAGCAGTTCTTC.

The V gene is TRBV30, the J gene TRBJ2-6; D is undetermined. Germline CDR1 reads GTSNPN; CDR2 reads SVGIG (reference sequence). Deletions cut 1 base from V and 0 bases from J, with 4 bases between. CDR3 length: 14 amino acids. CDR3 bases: TGTGCCTGGAGTGCTCTCTCTGGGGCCAACGTCCTGACTTTC. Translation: CAWSALSGANVLTF.

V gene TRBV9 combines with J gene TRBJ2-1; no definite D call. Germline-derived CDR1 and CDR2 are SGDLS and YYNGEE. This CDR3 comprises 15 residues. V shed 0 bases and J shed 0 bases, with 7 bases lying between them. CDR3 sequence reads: CASSVGSDSYNEQFF. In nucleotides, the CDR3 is TGTGCCAGCAGCGTAGGGAGCGACTCCTACAATGAGCAGTTCTTC.